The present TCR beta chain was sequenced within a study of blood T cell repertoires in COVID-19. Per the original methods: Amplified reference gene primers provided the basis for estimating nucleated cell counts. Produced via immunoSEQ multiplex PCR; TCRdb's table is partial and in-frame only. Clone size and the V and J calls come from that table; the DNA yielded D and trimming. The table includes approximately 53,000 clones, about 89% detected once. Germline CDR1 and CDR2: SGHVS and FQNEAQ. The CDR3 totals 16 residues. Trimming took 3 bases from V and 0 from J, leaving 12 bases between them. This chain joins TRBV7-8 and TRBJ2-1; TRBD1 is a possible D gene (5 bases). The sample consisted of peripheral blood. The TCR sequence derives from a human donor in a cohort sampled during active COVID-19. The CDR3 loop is CASSLGQSSSYNEQFF. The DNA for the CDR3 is TGTGCCAGCAGCTTGGGGCAGTCGAGCTCCTACAATGAGCAGTTCTTC.